The 28 T cell receptor beta chains presented below share a single source sample, sequenced in a study of CD8 T cells in Susac syndrome (dated by TCRdb to about 2019). Library generation was performed with the immunoSEQ multiplex PCR assay. RNA was extracted using the RNeasy kit, and about 0.45 to 1 ug of the RNA was reverse transcribed with random hexamers. TCRdb trimmed the raw reads at Q25, called clones with MiXCR and kept productive beta chains. Every entry covers one CDR3 protein and lists the most common genes and DNA from its rows. The sample table records some 200,000 distinct CDR3 sequences; roughly 96% of these occur just once. In total, the top ten clones hold approximately 0.093% of the sample. The sample was CD4+ T cells from PBMCs. The receptors originated from a human donor with multiple sclerosis.

This chain joins TRBV15 and TRBJ2-7, with 10 nucleotides matching TRBD1. The CDR3 covers 15 residues. V dropped 6 bases and J dropped 4; count of bases not matched to a gene: 9. Germline V gene lookup returns CDR1 LNHNV and CDR2 YYDKDF (reference sequence). CDR3 protein: CATSDSDRGWYEQYF. The CDR3 bases are TGTGCCACCAGTGATTCGGACAGGGGGTGGTACGAGCAGTACTTC.

The J gene is TRBJ2-2, the V gene TRBV4-1, with D possibly being TRBD1 or TRBD2 (5 bases each). V lost 1 base, J lost 3 bases, and 15 bases lay in between. This CDR3 has 17 amino acids. CDR1 MGHRA and CDR2 YSYEKL come from the germline V gene. The CDR3 region has the DNA TGCGCCAGCAGCCAAGGGGGGATTGGCTGGTACACCGGGGAGCTGTTTTTT. Its protein product is CASSQGGIGWYTGELFF.

The V and J genes are TRBV5-1 and TRBJ1-4, with D hard to call. Germline V gives CDR1 SGHRS, CDR2 YFSETQ. V shed 0 bases and J shed 3 bases, with 3 bases lying between them. The CDR3 is made up of 13 amino acids. In DNA form, the CDR3 reads TGCGCCAGCAGCTTGGGCCCTAATGAAAAACTGTTTTTT. It yields the protein CASSLGPNEKLFF.

The chain carries TRBV20-1 and TRBJ2-7; D call uncertain. CDR1 is DFQATT and CDR2 is SNEGSKA in the germline V gene (reference sequence). The germline V and J ends were trimmed by 1 base and 3 bases, with 7 bases remaining between them. This CDR3 has 12 amino acids. The CDR3 spells CSARVAYYEQYF. For the CDR3, the DNA is TGCAGTGCTAGAGTAGCCTACTACGAGCAGTACTTC.

This chain uses TRBV10-3 with TRBJ2-1; D is perhaps TRBD1 (7 bases). Germline-derived CDR1 and CDR2 are ENHRY and SYGVKD. The CDR3 extends over 14 amino acids. V dropped 6 bases and J dropped 1 base, with 10 bases sitting between them. The CDR3 bases are TGTGCCATCAGCTCAGGGGGGTCCTACAATGAGCAGTTCTTC. As protein: CAISSGGSYNEQFF.

For the CDR3, the DNA is TGTGCCAGCAGTTACCAGGACAGGGTCTCGTCTGAAGCTTTCTTT. Its protein product is CASSYQDRVSSEAFF. The chain uses TRBV6-5 and TRBJ1-1, with 8 bases fitting TRBD1. The CDR3 extends over 15 amino acids. Germline loops: CDR1 MNHEY, CDR2 SVGAGI. Germline trimming cut 2 bases from V and 6 bases from J; bases unmatched to any gene: 8.

The gene calls are TRBV20-1 and TRBJ2-1; 10 nucleotides align to TRBD2. CDR1 and CDR2 from the germline V gene are DFQATT and SNEGSKA (reference sequence). V lost 1 base, J lost 7 bases, and 4 bases stayed unmatched. CDR3 length equals 14 residues. The CDR3 reads CSARVLAGQNEQFF. The CDR3 nucleotides are TGCAGTGCTAGAGTACTAGCGGGACAAAATGAGCAGTTCTTC.

The CDR3 here is CASSFGGGRAAGELFF. CDR3 coding DNA: TGTGCCAGCAGTTTTGGAGGCGGGAGGGCCGCCGGGGAGCTGTTTTTT. V usage is TRBV12-3 or TRBV12-4 and J usage is TRBJ2-2; 9 nucleotides align to TRBD2. CDR3 size: 16 residues. V was clipped by 3 bases and J by 6 bases; unmatched bases: 8.

The V call is TRBV12-3 or TRBV12-4, the J call TRBJ2-1, with 10 bases fitting TRBD1. The J segment lost 4 bases and the V segment lost 6 bases, leaving 6 bases of the junction unmatched. CDR3 length equals 15 residues. The CDR3 region is CASSPWDRGYNEQFF. CDR3 nucleotides: TGTGCCAGCAGCCCCTGGGACAGGGGATACAATGAGCAGTTCTTC.

This sequence joins TRBV6-5 and TRBJ2-5; no firm D call. This CDR3 has 12 residues. Trimming removed 7 bases from V and 0 bases from J, with 6 bases in between. The germline CDR1 and CDR2 sequences are MNHEY and SVGAGI. The CDR3 loop reads CASNDHQETQYF. DNA for the CDR3: TGTGCCAGCAATGACCACCAAGAGACCCAGTACTTC.

The CDR3 spells CASSAPVYEQYF. In DNA form, the CDR3 reads TGTGCCAGCAGCGCCCCGGTGTACGAGCAGTACTTC. V usage is TRBV7-2 and J usage is TRBJ2-7; D unresolved. The CDR3 length is 12 residues. Trimming shortened V by 5 bases and J by 4 bases, and 9 bases separated the two germline ends. Germline V gene data show CDR1 as SGHTA and CDR2 as FQGNSA.

The table lists this clonotype with a count of one. The chain links TRBV20-1 to TRBJ2-1; D is uncertain. Germline V gives CDR1 DFQATT, CDR2 SNEGSKA (reference sequence). V was clipped by 2 bases and J by 4 bases, with 12 bases between them. The length of the CDR3 is 14 residues. Here the CDR3 reads CSARSGTSYNEQFF. In DNA, the CDR3 is TGCAGTGCTAGATCAGGCACTTCTTACAATGAGCAGTTCTTC.

V and J are TRBV19 and TRBJ1-1; the match to TRBD1 covers 9 bases. Germline lookup yields CDR1 LNHDA and CDR2 SQIVND (reference sequence). CDR3 size: 15 residues. The ends lost 4 bases at V and 7 bases at J; junction bases unmatched: 10. Written as DNA, the CDR3 is TGTGCCAGTAGTACGGCCGCCGGGACAGGGATTGAAGCTTTCTTT. Translation gives CASSTAAGTGIEAFF.

The V call is TRBV7-9, the J call TRBJ2-5, with D perhaps matching TRBD2 (5 bases). From germline, CDR1 is SEHNR and CDR2 FQNEAQ (reference sequence). Deletions cut 3 bases from V and 5 bases from J, with 10 bases between. The CDR3 covers 13 residues. The CDR3 protein is CASSFPGMETQYF. CDR3 nucleotide sequence: TGTGCCAGCAGCTTTCCCGGGATGGAGACCCAGTACTTC.

The chain couples TRBV20-1 to TRBJ2-7; D unresolved. V lost 4 bases to trimming and J lost 3 bases, with 10 bases between them. Germline V gene sequence: CDR1 DFQATT, CDR2 SNEGSKA (reference sequence). The CDR3 runs 12 residues. CDR3 sequence (DNA): TGCAGTGCTAAAGTGAGTGGCTACGAGCAGTACTTC. Translating it yields CSAKVSGYEQYF.

The chain has TRBV18 and TRBJ1-6; the D gene is possibly TRBD1 (5 bases). The ends were cut back, 3 bases at V and 8 bases at J, with 11 bases in the middle. The CDR3 runs to 14 residues. Germline V gives CDR1 KGHSH, CDR2 LQKENI. For the CDR3, the DNA is TGTGCCAGCTCACCTGAGGGGAGGCATTCACCCCTCCACTTT. It codes for CASSPEGRHSPLHF.

This sequence joins TRBV29-1 and TRBJ1-4, with D tentatively TRBD1 (5 bases). Looked up from germline, CDR1 is SQVTM and CDR2 is ANQGSEA. The length of the CDR3 is 14 residues. V was pared by 6 bases and J by 8 bases, with 19 bases between. The CDR3 loop is CSVQDTPGLEKLFF. CDR3 sequence (DNA): TGCAGCGTCCAGGACACCCCGGGCCTGGAAAAACTGTTTTTT.

V and J are TRBV3-1 and TRBJ1-1, with D unclear. In germline, CDR1 is LGHDT, CDR2 YNNKEL (reference sequence). V was pared by 7 bases and J by 5 bases, with 11 bases between. This CDR3 region has 12 residues. CDR3 in DNA: TGTGCCAGCAACCTCAGAGGGACTGAAGCTTTCTTT. Protein product: CASNLRGTEAFF.

The genes are TRBV28 and TRBJ2-5, with D unresolved. CDR1 is MDHEN, CDR2 SYDVKM, per germline. The CDR3 covers 12 residues. Trimming stripped 6 bases from V and 13 bases from J, with 18 bases between. CDR3 nucleotides: TGTGCCAGCAGCCGCTTACAGCAGCCTGGGTACTTC. This sequence encodes CASSRLQQPGYF. The whole variable domain, remainder taken from reference TRBV28 and TRBJ2-5, is DVKVTQSSRYLVKRTGEKVFLECVQDMDHENMFWYRQDPGLGLRLIYFSYDVKMKEKGDIPEGYSVSREKKERFSLILESASTNQTSMYLCASSRLQQPGYFGPGTRLLVL.

The chain recombines TRBV6-1 with TRBJ2-2, with TRBD2 identical over 10 bases. The J segment lost 0 bases and the V segment lost 6 bases, leaving 4 bases of the junction unmatched. The germline CDR1 and CDR2 sequences are MNHNS and SASEGT. The CDR3 has 16 amino acids. In nucleotides, the CDR3 is TGTGCCAGCAGGGAGGGACTAGCGACGAACACCGGGGAGCTGTTTTTT. It yields the protein CASREGLATNTGELFF.

The gene calls are TRBV30 and TRBJ1-2; 10 nucleotides line up with TRBD1. This CDR3 has 14 residues. V shed 1 base, J shed 8 bases, and the junction held 7 bases outside the gene matches. Germline CDR1 and CDR2: GTSNPN and SVGIG (reference sequence). CDR3 sequence reads: CAWSGRQGARGYTF. CDR3 bases: TGTGCCTGGAGTGGAAGACAGGGGGCTAGAGGCTACACCTTC.

The rearrangement uses TRBV30 and TRBJ2-3; D ambiguous. The CDR3 contains 14 residues. Trimming cost V 2 bases and J 6 bases, with 15 bases left between them. The V gene's germline CDR1 is GTSNPN and CDR2 SVGIG (reference sequence). Here the CDR3 reads CAWSYGLVGDTQYF. As DNA, the CDR3 is TGTGCCTGGAGTTACGGCCTCGTAGGGGATACGCAGTATTTT.

The V and J genes are TRBV2 and TRBJ2-2, with D unclear. The CDR3 spans 14 residues. Germline assignment: CDR1 SNHLY and CDR2 FYNNEI. V was clipped by 7 bases and J by 2 bases, with 11 bases between them. CDR3 in DNA: TGTGCCAGCACCCGGACGGAAAACACCGGGGAGCTGTTTTTT. It is translated as CASTRTENTGELFF. The full variable domain, with the rest looked up from reference TRBV2 and TRBJ2-2, is EPEVTQTPSHQVTQMGQEVILRCVPISNHLYFYWYRQILGQKVEFLVSFYNNEISEKSEIFDDQFSVERPDGSNFTLKIRSTKLEDSAMYFCASTRTENTGELFFGEGSRLTVL.

The chain carries TRBV7-6 and TRBJ2-1; D gene ambiguous. Germline CDR1 reads SGHVS; CDR2 reads FNYEAQ. Trimming removed 1 base at V and 4 bases at J, with 14 bases between. This CDR3 has 16 amino acids. This chain's CDR3 is CASSLVTAGGYNEQFF. CDR3 bases: TGTGCCAGCAGCTTAGTTACCGCTGGCGGTTACAATGAGCAGTTCTTC.

The CDR3: CASSLAGPYGYTF. DNA of the CDR3: TGTGCCAGCAGCTTAGCAGGCCCATACGGCTACACCTTC. The rearrangement uses TRBV7-2 and TRBJ1-2; no definite D call. This CDR3 region has 13 residues. V was trimmed by 0 bases and J by 8 bases, leaving 10 bases between them. In germline, CDR1 is SGHTA, CDR2 FQGNSA. The variable domain in full, with the rest retrieved from reference TRBV7-2 and TRBJ1-2, is GAGVSQSPSNKVTEKGKDVELRCDPISGHTALYWYRQSLGQGLEFLIYFQGNSAPDKSGLPSDRFSAERTGGSVSTLTIQRTQQEDSAVYLCASSLAGPYGYTFGSGTRLTVV.

The chain joins TRBV20-1 to TRBJ2-7; either TRBD1 or TRBD2 may fit D (5 bases each). The V end was cut by 3 bases, the J end by 3 bases, with 18 bases between. The germline gives CDR1 DFQATT, CDR2 SNEGSKA (reference sequence). CDR3 length equals 15 residues. The DNA of the CDR3 is TGCAGTGCTAGTAATTTTGGGGACCTATTCTACGAGCAGTACTTC. Translated: CSASNFGDLFYEQYF.

The chain couples TRBV6-6 to TRBJ2-7, with a tentative D call TRBD1 (6 bases). The CDR3 consists of 13 residues. Germline-derived CDR1 and CDR2 are MNHNY and SVGAGI (reference sequence). The V and J ends lost 4 bases and 6 bases respectively, with 13 bases between them. This CDR3 reads CASSSTGLTEQYF. In DNA form, the CDR3 reads TGTGCCAGCAGTTCCACAGGGCTAACCGAGCAGTACTTC.

The chain uses TRBV7-9 and TRBJ2-5; D remains unclear. Trimming removed 5 bases from V and 4 bases from J, with 11 bases in between. The CDR3 is 13 residues long. Germline values: CDR1 SEHNR, CDR2 FQNEAQ (reference sequence). Here the CDR3 reads CASSLHGPETQYF. CDR3 nucleotides: TGTGCCAGCAGCCTCCACGGCCCAGAGACCCAGTACTTC. Combining the CDR3 with reference TRBV7-9 and TRBJ2-5 gives the whole variable domain DTGVSQNPRHKITKRGQNVTFRCDPISEHNRLYWYRQTLGQGPEFLTYFQNEAQLEKSRLLSDRFSAERPKGSFSTLEIQRTEQGDSAMYLCASSLHGPETQYFGPGTRLLVL.